These T cell receptor beta chains were read from a single sample in a study of blood T cells in healthy people across ages. MiXCR, applied by TCRdb to the 5' RACE reads, yields one record per CDR3 protein. This table has more than 800,000 distinct CDR3 sequences, 35% to 50% appearing once. Specimen: blood. The receptor set was obtained from a woman between 55 and 75 years old in good health. Both conserved end residues are part of each CDR3. Fields, in order: J gene, V gene, D gene, clone size, CDR3 length, CDR3 protein, CDR3 DNA. D genes are given only for firm matches. Clone size is given for some rows only: seen once, a few or many times, or a class if the clone is expanded.

TRBJ2-7	TRBV4-1	.	.	13	CASSQDRFYEQYF	TGCGCCAGCAGCCAAGATAGGTTCTACGAGCAGTACTTC
TRBJ2-1	TRBV11-2	TRBD1	.	23	CASSSPDLRDRGLSGENHNEQFF	TGTGCCAGCAGCTCCCCGGACCTCCGGGACAGGGGGCTATCGGGAGAGAACCACAATGAGCAGTTCTTC
TRBJ2-1	TRBV11-3	TRBD1	many	13	CASSPDRGNEQFF	TGTGCCAGCAGCCCCGACAGGGGGAATGAGCAGTTCTTC
TRBJ2-1	TRBV11-2	TRBD2	few	14	CASSPYPAGGPKFF	TGTGCCAGCAGCCCTTATCCGGCGGGAGGGCCCAAGTTCTTC
TRBJ2-5	TRBV9	TRBD1	.	15	CASSLRPDRVETQYF	TGTGCCAGCAGCCTCCGACCGGACAGGGTTGAGACCCAGTACTTC
TRBJ2-3	TRBV29-1	.	.	13	CSATLLVADTQYF	TGCAGCGCCACGCTTTTAGTTGCAGATACGCAGTATTTT
TRBJ1-4	TRBV27	TRBD1	few	15	CASSARQGPNEKLFF	TGTGCCAGCAGTGCTAGACAGGGACCAAATGAAAAACTGTTTTTT
TRBJ1-5	TRBV27	.	.	14	CASSSGLYNQPQHF	TGTGCCAGCAGTTCTGGACTGTACAATCAGCCCCAGCATTTT
TRBJ1-2	TRBV9	.	.	15	CASSVGAGMDYGYTF	TGTGCCAGCAGCGTAGGGGCGGGGATGGACTATGGCTACACCTTC
TRBJ2-1	TRBV20-1	TRBD1	few	15	CSARRTGTLGNEQFF	TGCAGTGCTAGACGGACAGGAACATTAGGCAATGAGCAGTTCTTC
TRBJ2-1	TRBV20-1	.	.	11	CSAKQVNEQFF	TGCAGTGCCAAACAGGTCAATGAGCAGTTCTTC
TRBJ1-2	TRBV11-2	TRBD1	.	19	CASSSLRRDRGTANYGYTF	TGTGCCAGCAGCTCGCTGCGCAGGGACAGGGGAACCGCTAACTATGGCTACACCTTC
TRBJ1-6	TRBV20-1	TRBD1	few	15	CSARDMTGSNSPLHF	TGCAGTGCTAGAGATATGACAGGGTCGAATTCACCCCTCCACTTT
TRBJ2-6	TRBV14	TRBD1	.	19	CASSPYYRGLAPGANVLTF	TGTGCCAGCAGCCCTTACTACAGGGGGCTTGCGCCCGGGGCCAACGTCCTGACTTTC
TRBJ2-7	TRBV19	TRBD1	.	13	CATGTGAPYEQYF	TGTGCTACCGGGACAGGGGCGCCCTACGAGCAGTACTTC
TRBJ2-7	TRBV7-9	TRBD2	few	14	CASSFRLADYEQYF	TGTGCCAGCAGCTTTCGACTAGCGGACTACGAGCAGTACTTC
TRBJ1-1	TRBV6-5	.	few	12	CASSPPTGEAFF	TGTGCCAGCAGTCCACCGACAGGTGAAGCTTTCTTT
TRBJ2-5	TRBV2	.	once	14	CASRGRRQGETQYF	TGTGCCAGCAGGGGACGACGCCAGGGAGAGACCCAGTACTTC
TRBJ2-5	TRBV5-1	.	.	13	CASSLADQETQYF	TGCGCCAGCAGCTTGGCGGACCAAGAGACCCAGTACTTC
TRBJ2-1	TRBV7-2	TRBD2	.	15	CASSSTSALNNEQFF	TGTGCCAGCAGCTCGACTAGCGCCTTGAACAATGAGCAGTTCTTC
TRBJ2-3	TRBV6-1	.	few	15	CASSVLPRRSDTQYF	TGTGCCAGCAGTGTGCTCCCACGGCGATCGGATACGCAGTATTTT
TRBJ2-1	TRBV9	.	.	15	CASSVGRAPYNKQFF	TGTGCCAGCAGCGTAGGCCGGGCCCCCTACAATAAGCAGTTCTTC
TRBJ2-1	TRBV29-1	.	.	12	CRVEVLRNEQFF	TGCAGAGTTGAGGTACTCCGCAATGAGCAGTTCTTC
TRBJ2-7	TRBV28	TRBD1	.	12	CASWDRGKEQYF	TGTGCCAGCTGGGACAGGGGTAAGGAGCAGTACTTC
TRBJ2-7	TRBV5-1	TRBD2	few	17	CASSPGLAGASSYEQYF	TGCGCCAGCAGCCCCGGACTAGCGGGAGCCTCCTCCTACGAGCAGTACTTC
TRBJ2-3	TRBV12-3/TRBV12-4	.	.	17	CASSLEGRTRHTDTQYF	TGTGCCAGCAGTTTAGAAGGAAGGACGAGACACACAGATACGCAGTATTTT
TRBJ1-5	TRBV6-5	.	.	13	CASSYSGLQPQHF	TGTGCCAGCAGTTACTCAGGGCTCCAGCCCCAGCATTTT